Listed here is a single T cell receptor beta chain. Its antigen is undetermined. This record belongs to a study of beta chain features in type 1 diabetes. Purity of each sorted population was above 95%. Investigators reverse transcribed all isolated RNA, so they sequenced expressed TCRB transcripts. Sequencing used immunoSEQ multiplex PCR; TCRdb keeps in-frame clones, though not all of them. Altogether about 260,000 clones are present, about a fifth being singletons, with the ten largest covering about 0.028%. Study findings and constraints: Researchers report that Type 1 diabetes patients had moderately but significantly shorter TCRB CDR3s across all four CD4+ subsets.

The specimen was naive CD4+ T cells from blood. The sequence came from a woman aged 40-49 years with type 1 diabetes.

CDR3 in amino acids: CASSRDNNQPQHF. The DNA for the CDR3 is TGTGCCAGCAGTCGGGACAACAATCAGCCCCAGCATTTT. The rearrangement joins TRBV2 to TRBJ1-5, with a tentative D call TRBD1 (6 bases). Germline lookup yields CDR1 SNHLY and CDR2 FYNNEI. V gave up 5 bases and J gave up 3 bases, with 8 bases separating them. The CDR3 totals 13 residues.